Below, 2 T cell receptor beta chains from the same sample are listed, as sequenced in a study of T cell responses to AZD1222 COVID-19 vaccine. Method: immunoSEQ multiplex PCR; TCRdb's copy keeps in-frame clones and lacks some. The sample shows some 160,000 clones, around 94% of them seen only once. The input for sequencing was peripheral blood, taken on day 0 of AZD1222 vaccination. The receptor set was obtained from an adult in good health.

This clone was observed a handful of times. The gene calls are TRBV29-1 and TRBJ1-2, with 7 bases aligning to TRBD1. Germline CDR1 is SQVTM and CDR2 is ANQGSEA. The CDR3 loop spans 14 amino acids. V shed 1 base, J shed 3 bases, and the junction held 5 bases outside the gene matches. CDR3 protein: CSVEGRQGHYGYTF. The DNA for the CDR3 is TGCAGCGTTGAAGGTCGACAGGGACACTATGGCTACACCTTC.

CDR3 in DNA: TGTGCCAGCAGCTTCGCATTAACAGGGGCCGGGGCCTACGAGCAGTACTTC. Protein: CASSFALTGAGAYEQYF. The genes are TRBV7-8 and TRBJ2-7; the match to TRBD1 covers 7 bases. V was pared by 3 bases and J by 2 bases, with 13 bases of the junction left unmatched. Germline CDR1 reads SGHVS; CDR2 reads FQNEAQ. CDR3 size: 17 residues.